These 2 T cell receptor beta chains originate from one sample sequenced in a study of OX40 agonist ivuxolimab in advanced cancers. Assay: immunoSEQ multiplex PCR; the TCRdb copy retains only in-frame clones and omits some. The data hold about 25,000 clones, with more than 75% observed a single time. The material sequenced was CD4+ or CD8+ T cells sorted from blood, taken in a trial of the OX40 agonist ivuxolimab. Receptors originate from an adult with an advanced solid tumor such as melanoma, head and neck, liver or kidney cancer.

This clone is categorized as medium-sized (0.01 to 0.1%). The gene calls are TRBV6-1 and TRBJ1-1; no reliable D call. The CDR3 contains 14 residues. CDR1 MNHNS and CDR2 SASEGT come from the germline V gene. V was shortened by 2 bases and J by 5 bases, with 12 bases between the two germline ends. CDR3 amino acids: CASSELGLWTEAFF. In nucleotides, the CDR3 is TGTGCCAGCAGTGAACTAGGGTTGTGGACTGAAGCTTTCTTT.

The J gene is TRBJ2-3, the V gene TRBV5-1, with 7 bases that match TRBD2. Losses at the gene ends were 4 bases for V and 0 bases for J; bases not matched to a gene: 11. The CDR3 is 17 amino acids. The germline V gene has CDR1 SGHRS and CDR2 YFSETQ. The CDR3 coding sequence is TGCGCCAGCAGCCCTGCGATAGCGGGTATAAGCACAGATACGCAGTATTTT. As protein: CASSPAIAGISTDTQYF. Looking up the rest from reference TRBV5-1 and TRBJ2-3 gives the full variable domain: KAGVTQTPRYLIKTRGQQVTLSCSPISGHRSVSWYQQTPGQGLQFLFEYFSETQRNKGNFPGRFSGRQFSNSRSEMNVSTLELGDSALYLCASSPAIAGISTDTQYFGPGTRLTVL.